The text below deals with one T cell receptor (beta chain). Its antigen remains unidentified. No clone much larger than this one lies a single base away; base qualities are absent. These data come from a study of blood T cell repertoires in COVID-19 (dated by TCRdb to between 2020 and 2021). Regarding the research as a whole: Samples covering the acute and convalescent phases of COVID-19 were provided by collaborators in the United States, Italy and Spain. The prospective study material was composed of cDNA or gDNA derived from T cells, B-cell-depleted T cells, or PBMCs. The dataset comprised deeply sampled blood TCRbeta repertoires from subjects exposed to, actively infected with, or recovered from COVID-19. The repertoires were released in a freely available public database meant as a resource for research on the immune response to SARS-CoV-2. The samples were drawn from two sources: the first 160 participants of the ongoing ImmuneRACE study, and 950 to 1,500 subjects contributed by 6 global collaborators. Nearly every sample came with metadata listing a de-identified subject ID, COVID-19 status, age in years and sex. HLA class I and class II types, where available, came from metadata supplied by the sample provider rather than from assay-based typing. Broad study findings and their caveats: The quantity of clinical and demographic metadata differed by source and by participant and was supplied without curation.

Participants in the prospective study were enrolled through a virtual design, were aged roughly 18 to 100 years, and lived in roughly 25 United States geographic areas. Cohort assignment in the prospective study relied on participant-reported clinical history from a screening survey and a study questionnaire. ImmuneRACE Cohort 3 recovered participants were defined by two consecutive negative NP/OP PCR tests, healthcare professional clearance, or symptom resolution. In the prospective study, mobile phlebotomists collected whole blood, serum and a nasopharyngeal or oropharyngeal swab from each participant. Over a roughly 2-month period, participants in the prospective study had the option of providing additional blood draws and questionnaires. Before DNA extraction, blood samples from the prospective study were shipped at room temperature or frozen. Compared with germline, V lacks 3 bases and J lacks 10 bases; bases without a gene match: 4. The CDR3 starts with the cysteine, ends with the phenylalanine, and has 14 residues. The only DNA kept is the CDR3, 42 bases in frame from the first base. CDR1 and CDR2, per the germline V gene (reference sequence), are LNHDA and SQIVND.

TCRbeta CDR3 regions were amplified from genomic DNA using the immunoSEQ Assay, a bias-controlled multiplex PCR. Processing in the source paper ran as follows. Nucleated cell counts per sample were estimated from amplification of reference gene primers within the assay. To quantify the absolute abundance of each unique TCRbeta CDR3 rearrangement, sequence reads were collapsed and filtered. For each sample, productive Simpson clonality was calculated as the square root of Simpson's diversity index across productive rearrangements. TCRdb mirrors the immuneACCESS table, restricted to in-frame sequences. Some clones are absent from its copies; in checked studies, under half trace to an unresolved V gene, and the reason for the others is unknown. The V and J calls and clone size are taken from that table; D and trimming were inferred from the DNA. The sample table shows around 330,000 clones, and approximately 90% are seen once. The ten largest clones take up approximately 9.8% of the sample.

Sequencing was carried out using PBMCs or T cells enriched from blood (not recorded which). This receptor chain uses TRBV19 and TRBJ1-6, with 9 junctional bases fitting TRBD1. This receptor was taken from a middle-aged woman who had recovered from COVID-19. The DNA is TGTGCCAGTAGTATGGGGACAGGGTGGTCACCCCTCCACTTT. Its amino acids are CASSMGTGWSPLHF.